One sample yielded the 26 T cell receptor beta chains listed below, sequenced in a study of blood T cell repertoires in COVID-19. Clones were sequenced by immunoSEQ multiplex PCR, and TCRdb holds only the in-frame ones, with some missing. Among more than 150,000 clones listed, just under 80% were seen once. Sample: peripheral blood. The origin of the receptors is a woman older than 75 with active or convalescent COVID-19.

The V gene is TRBV7-8, the J gene TRBJ2-1; 7 bases align to TRBD2. V shed 4 bases, J shed 2 bases, and the junction held 8 bases outside the gene matches. The germline gives CDR1 SGHVS, CDR2 FQNEAQ. The length of the CDR3 is 16 residues. Here the CDR3 reads CASSSESSGAYNEQFF. As DNA, the CDR3 is TGTGCCAGCAGCTCCGAATCTAGCGGCGCCTACAATGAGCAGTTCTTC.

The chain links TRBV28 to TRBJ1-2; 10 positions agree with TRBD1. The ends lost 6 bases at V and 2 bases at J; junction bases unmatched: 3. The CDR3 totals 14 residues. CDR1 is MDHEN and CDR2 is SYDVKM in the germline V gene. The CDR3 nucleotides read TGTGCCAGCAGGGAGGGACAGGGGAACTATGGCTACACCTTC. Translation: CASREGQGNYGYTF.

This chain uses TRBV4-2 with TRBJ1-4, with TRBD1 matching over 7 bases. The CDR3 is 17 residues long. The germline gives CDR1 LGHNA, CDR2 YNFKEQ. Trimming cost V 3 bases and J 1 base; bases outside gene matches: 8. The CDR3 sequence is CASSHIRGQGTNEKLFF. The CDR3 DNA is TGTGCCAGCAGCCATATAAGGGGGCAGGGAACTAATGAAAAACTGTTTTTT.

V and J are TRBV18 and TRBJ2-7, with no clear D. Trimming left V 5 bases short and J 5 bases short, with 10 bases between. The CDR3 is 12 amino acids. Germline CDR1 KGHSH, CDR2 LQKENI. CDR3 region: CASSGTRDEQYF. CDR3 bases: TGTGCCAGCTCAGGAACCCGGGACGAGCAGTACTTC.

This chain joins TRBV2 and TRBJ2-7; 10 bases are a match to TRBD1. The V gene end was trimmed by 5 bases and the J gene end by 5 bases; junction bases not matched to a gene: 9. The CDR3 totals 15 residues. The germline gives CDR1 SNHLY, CDR2 FYNNEI. For the CDR3, the DNA is TGTGCCAGCAGTAACCGGGACAGGGGAGGGAACGAGCAGTACTTC. It yields the protein CASSNRDRGGNEQYF.

This clone was seen only a few times. CDR3 residues: CASTHGGNTEAFF. In DNA form, the CDR3 reads TGTGCCAGCACCCATGGAGGGAACACTGAAGCTTTCTTT. The chain joins TRBV7-2 to TRBJ1-1; D is unclear. The germline V and J ends were trimmed by 7 bases and 1 base, with 10 bases remaining between them. This CDR3 is built from 13 residues. Germline V gene data show CDR1 as SGHTA and CDR2 as FQGNSA.

With respect to this clone: Other DNA sequences from this sample encode an identical CDR3 as well. This chain connects TRBV7-2 to TRBJ1-5; no clear D. This CDR3 region has 13 residues. The V end lost 1 base, the J end lost 4 bases, and 5 bases lay between the germline ends. Germline assignment: CDR1 SGHTA and CDR2 FQGNSA. The CDR3 DNA sequence: TGTGCCAGCAGCTTAGGTCTTAATCAGCCCCAGCATTTT. Translating it yields CASSLGLNQPQHF.

The V call is TRBV28, the J call TRBJ2-3, with D tentatively TRBD2 (7 bases). The CDR3 is 15 amino acids. V was cut by 8 bases and J by 2 bases, with 17 bases left in between. CDR1 and CDR2 (germline): MDHEN, SYDVKM. CDR3 loop: CASEMGGGTTDTQYF. CDR3 DNA sequence: TGTGCCAGCGAGATGGGGGGGGGCACCACAGATACGCAGTATTTT.

V usage is TRBV5-1 and J usage is TRBJ2-3; D is possibly TRBD1 (5 bases). The CDR3 runs to 15 residues. CDR1 is SGHRS, CDR2 YFSETQ, per germline. The ends were cut back, 0 bases at V and 5 bases at J, with 13 bases in the middle. CDR3 sequence reads: CASSLASGSGDTQYF. In nucleotides, the CDR3 is TGCGCCAGCAGCTTGGCGTCAGGGTCGGGAGATACGCAGTATTTT.

This clone occurred once. V gene TRBV7-2 combines with J gene TRBJ1-1; D perhaps matches TRBD1 (6 bases). V lost 5 bases and J lost 2, with 18 bases in between. CDR1 and CDR2 from the germline V gene are SGHTA and FQGNSA. The CDR3 is made up of 16 amino acids. This CDR3 is CASSPGGGALNTEAFF. The CDR3 DNA follows: TGTGCCAGCAGCCCAGGAGGGGGGGCATTAAACACTGAAGCTTTCTTT.

The gene calls are TRBV12-3 or TRBV12-4 and TRBJ1-2; 9 bases are shared with TRBD1. There are 13 residues in the CDR3. The trim removed 5 bases at V and 8 bases at J, leaving 6 bases unmatched. Written as DNA, the CDR3 is TGTGCCAGCAGTGGAGGACAGGGGAAGGGCTACACCTTC. Protein sequence: CASSGGQGKGYTF.

The chain combines TRBV28 with TRBJ2-3; maybe TRBD2 (5 bases). Trimming pared 8 bases from V and 7 bases from J, leaving 19 bases between. The CDR3 covers 14 residues. Per germline, CDR1 MDHEN and CDR2 SYDVKM. The CDR3 DNA follows: TGTGCCAGCGTGGCGGGCCAAGCTCGTAATACGCAGTATTTT. Amino acid sequence: CASVAGQARNTQYF.

This rearrangement joins TRBV4-1 to TRBJ1-2; a weak D match, TRBD1 (5 bases). The ends were cut back, 1 base at V and 5 bases at J, with 11 bases in the middle. Looked up from germline, CDR1 is MGHRA and CDR2 is YSYEKL. CDR3 length: 14 amino acids. CDR3 amino acids: CASSQGSGKYGYTF. Written as DNA, the CDR3 is TGCGCCAGCAGCCAAGGGTCAGGGAAGTATGGCTACACCTTC.

This chain joins TRBV6-5 and TRBJ1-1, with TRBD1 as a possible D gene (5 bases). V lost 6 bases and J lost 5, with 13 bases in between. Germline V gene sequence: CDR1 MNHEY, CDR2 SVGAGI. This CDR3 comprises 13 residues. The CDR3 is CASSLGVWTEAFF. Here the CDR3 DNA reads TGTGCCAGCAGCTTAGGGGTGTGGACTGAAGCTTTCTTT.

The V gene is TRBV5-1, the J gene TRBJ1-3, with D perhaps TRBD1 (5 bases). CDR1 is SGHRS and CDR2 is YFSETQ in the germline V gene. Trimming left V 0 bases short and J 0 bases short, with 10 bases between. The CDR3 has 16 amino acids. CDR3 amino acids: CASSLDDRHSGNTIYF. The DNA for the CDR3 is TGCGCCAGCAGCTTGGATGACAGACACTCTGGAAACACCATATATTTT.

This rearrangement joins TRBV5-1 to TRBJ2-1; possibly TRBD1 for D (7 bases). This CDR3 spans 12 amino acids. Trimming took 5 bases from V and 7 from J, leaving 10 bases between them. Per germline, CDR1 SGHRS and CDR2 YFSETQ. CDR3: CASSSGGNEQFF. The CDR3 DNA is TGCGCCAGCAGTTCAGGGGGGAATGAGCAGTTCTTC.

The V call is TRBV27, the J call TRBJ1-2; TRBD1 matches at 8 bases. V gave up 2 bases and J gave up 10 bases; unmatched junction bases: 6. The CDR3 has 13 amino acids. Germline CDR1 and CDR2: MNHEY and SMNVEV (reference sequence). The CDR3 bases are TGTGCCAGCAGTTTAACGGGACAGGAGACCTACACCTTC. Amino acids: CASSLTGQETYTF.

The J gene is TRBJ2-2, the V gene TRBV6-1; 11 nucleotides align to TRBD1. Trimming at V came to 1 base and at J to 6 bases, leaving 10 bases not matched to a gene. Germline V gene sequence: CDR1 MNHNS, CDR2 SASEGT. The CDR3 has 18 amino acids. The CDR3, as DNA: TGTGCCAGCAGTGAAGTTTGGACAGGGGGCTCCTTGGCCGGGGAGCTGTTTTTT. Translating gives CASSEVWTGGSLAGELFF.

The chain joins TRBV18 to TRBJ2-7; TRBD2 agrees at 8 bases. The J segment lost 5 bases and the V segment lost 5 bases, leaving 8 bases of the junction unmatched. The germline CDR1 and CDR2 sequences are KGHSH and LQKENI. This CDR3 is built from 14 residues. The CDR3 reads CASSLTGGADEQYF. The CDR3 DNA reads as TGTGCCAGCTCATTAACCGGGGGGGCTGACGAGCAGTACTTC.

The rearrangement uses TRBV7-2 and TRBJ2-7; D not certain. CDR3 length equals 13 residues. Germline V CDR1 and CDR2: SGHTA, FQGNSA. Trimming removed 5 bases at V and 2 bases at J, with 10 bases between. CDR3 DNA: TGTGCCAGCAGCGTTTGGGCAGCCTACGAGCAGTACTTC. This sequence encodes CASSVWAAYEQYF.

This clone has just one count. The V call is TRBV27, the J call TRBJ1-2, with D maybe TRBD1 (6 bases). Trimming left V 6 bases short and J 5 bases short, with 16 bases between. The length of the CDR3 is 14 residues. Germline V gene sequence: CDR1 MNHEY, CDR2 SMNVEV (reference sequence). DNA of the CDR3: TGTGCCAGCAGACGGGGGGGCAGAGGGTATGGCTACACCTTC. Its protein product is CASRRGGRGYGYTF.

The V and J genes are TRBV10-2 and TRBJ1-4; unclear D gene. Germline V lookup: CDR1 WSHSY, CDR2 SAAADI. CDR3 length: 19 residues. Trimming left V 1 base short and J 10 bases short, with 28 bases between. DNA of the CDR3: TGCGCCAGCAGTGAGTTTCACCTCACTTTCGGGCCCCTAGGAGGAAAACTGTTTTTT. Translated: CASSEFHLTFGPLGGKLFF.

The genes are TRBV28 and TRBJ1-5, with 7 bases that match TRBD1. Looked up from germline, CDR1 is MDHEN and CDR2 is SYDVKM. This CDR3 is built from 15 residues. The ends lost 5 bases at V and 2 bases at J; junction bases unmatched: 6. CDR3 sequence reads: CASSTDRVGNQPQHF. The CDR3 nucleotides are TGTGCCAGCAGTACAGACAGGGTCGGCAATCAGCCCCAGCATTTT.

The gene calls are TRBV5-6 and TRBJ2-3, with 7 bases lining up with TRBD1. Germline V gene sequence: CDR1 SGHDT, CDR2 YYEEEE. CDR3 length equals 16 residues. J lost 1 base, V lost 1 base, and 6 bases had no gene match. Here the CDR3 reads CASSLLQGVGTDTQYF. Here the CDR3 DNA reads TGTGCCAGCAGCTTGCTGCAGGGGGTAGGCACAGATACGCAGTATTTT.

The V and J genes are TRBV4-2 and TRBJ2-3, with no clear D. Trimming pared 0 bases from V and 0 bases from J, leaving 7 bases between. The CDR3 totals 15 residues. Germline V gives CDR1 LGHNA, CDR2 YNFKEQ. The CDR3 sequence: CASSQDHRSTDTQYF. CDR3 DNA: TGTGCCAGCAGCCAAGACCACAGAAGCACAGATACGCAGTATTTT.

This chain links TRBV30 with TRBJ1-4, with D unclear. CDR1 is GTSNPN, CDR2 SVGIG, per germline (reference sequence). This CDR3 is 14 amino acids long. The V end was cut by 5 bases, the J end by 8 bases, with 18 bases between. Written as DNA, the CDR3 is TGTGCCTGGCGGCAGAAGGCCGGAGGCGAAAAACTGTTTTTT. Residues: CAWRQKAGGEKLFF.